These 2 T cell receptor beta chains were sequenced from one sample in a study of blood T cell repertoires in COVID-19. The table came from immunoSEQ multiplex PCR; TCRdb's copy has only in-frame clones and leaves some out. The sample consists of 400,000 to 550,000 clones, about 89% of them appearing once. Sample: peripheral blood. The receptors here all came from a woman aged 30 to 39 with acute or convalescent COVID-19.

CDR3 amino acids: CASTLAGGHYNEQFF. CDR3 coding DNA: TGTGCCAGCACCCTGGCGGGGGGACACTACAATGAGCAGTTCTTC. This chain links TRBV5-6 with TRBJ2-1; the match to TRBD2 covers 8 bases. Trimming removed 6 bases from V and 3 bases from J; junction bases left unmatched: 8. Germline CDR1 reads SGHDT; CDR2 reads YYEEEE. The CDR3 loop spans 15 amino acids.

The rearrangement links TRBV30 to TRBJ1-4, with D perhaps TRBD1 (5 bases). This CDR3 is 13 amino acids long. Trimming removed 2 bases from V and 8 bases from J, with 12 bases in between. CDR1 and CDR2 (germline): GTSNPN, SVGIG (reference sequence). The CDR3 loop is CAWSKLDSEKLFF. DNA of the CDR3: TGTGCCTGGAGTAAATTAGACAGCGAAAAACTGTTTTTT.